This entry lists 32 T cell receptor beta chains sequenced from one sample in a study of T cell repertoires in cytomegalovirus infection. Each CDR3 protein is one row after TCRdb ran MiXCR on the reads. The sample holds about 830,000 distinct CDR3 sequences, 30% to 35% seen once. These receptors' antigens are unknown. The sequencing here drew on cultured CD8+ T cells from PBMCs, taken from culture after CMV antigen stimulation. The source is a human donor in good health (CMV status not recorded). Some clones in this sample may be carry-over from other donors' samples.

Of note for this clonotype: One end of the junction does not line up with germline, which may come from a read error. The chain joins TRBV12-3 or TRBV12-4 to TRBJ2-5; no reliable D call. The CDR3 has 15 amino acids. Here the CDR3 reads CVSSLRGRIQETQYF. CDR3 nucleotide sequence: TGTGTCAGCAGTTTAAGAGGACGGATACAAGAGACCCAGTACTTC.

The CDR3 is CASSVYRGTEQYF. The CDR3 DNA is TGCGCCAGCAGTGTGTACAGGGGGACCGAGCAGTACTTC. The gene calls are TRBV10-2 and TRBJ2-7; 8 bases are a match to TRBD1. The trim removed 4 bases at V and 6 bases at J, leaving 5 bases unmatched. This CDR3 region has 13 residues. The V gene's germline CDR1 is WSHSY and CDR2 SAAADI.

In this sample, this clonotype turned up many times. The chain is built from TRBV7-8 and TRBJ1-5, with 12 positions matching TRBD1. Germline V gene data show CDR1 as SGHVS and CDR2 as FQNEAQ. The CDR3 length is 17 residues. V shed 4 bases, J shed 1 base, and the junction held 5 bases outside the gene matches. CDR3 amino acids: CASSWGQGAVSNQPQHF. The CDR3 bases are TGTGCCAGCAGCTGGGGACAGGGGGCGGTAAGCAATCAGCCCCAGCATTTT.

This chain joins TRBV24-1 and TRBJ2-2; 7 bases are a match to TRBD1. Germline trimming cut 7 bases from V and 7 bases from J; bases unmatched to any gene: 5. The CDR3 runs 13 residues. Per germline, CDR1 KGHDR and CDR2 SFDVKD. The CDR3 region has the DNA TGTGCCACCAGCGGACAGGTGCTCGGGGAGCTGTTTTTT. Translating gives CATSGQVLGELFF.

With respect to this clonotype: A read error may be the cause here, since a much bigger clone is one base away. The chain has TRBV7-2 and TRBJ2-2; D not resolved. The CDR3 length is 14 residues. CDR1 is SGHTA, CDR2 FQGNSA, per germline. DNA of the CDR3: TGTGTCAGCAGCTTAGACGTGGGAATCGGGGAGCTGTTTTTT. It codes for CVSSLDVGIGELFF.

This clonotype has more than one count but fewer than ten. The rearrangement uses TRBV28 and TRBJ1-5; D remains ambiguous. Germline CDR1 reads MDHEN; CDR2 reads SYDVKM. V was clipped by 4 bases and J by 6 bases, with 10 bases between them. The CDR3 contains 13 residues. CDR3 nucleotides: TGTGCCAGCAGTTCAGGAGTTTCTCAGCCCCAGCATTTT. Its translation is CASSSGVSQPQHF.

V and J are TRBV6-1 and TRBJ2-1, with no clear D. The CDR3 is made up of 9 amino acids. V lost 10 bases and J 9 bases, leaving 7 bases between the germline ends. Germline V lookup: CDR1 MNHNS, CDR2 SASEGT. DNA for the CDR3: TGTGCCACCTCGCCTGAGCAGTTCTTC. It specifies CATSPEQFF.

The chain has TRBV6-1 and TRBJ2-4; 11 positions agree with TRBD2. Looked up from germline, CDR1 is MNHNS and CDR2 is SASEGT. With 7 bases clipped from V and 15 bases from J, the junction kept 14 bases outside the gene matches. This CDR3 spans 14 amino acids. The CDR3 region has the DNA TGTGCCAGCACCGAAGGAAATAGCGGGGGGGTGCGGTACTTC. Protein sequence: CASTEGNSGGVRYF.

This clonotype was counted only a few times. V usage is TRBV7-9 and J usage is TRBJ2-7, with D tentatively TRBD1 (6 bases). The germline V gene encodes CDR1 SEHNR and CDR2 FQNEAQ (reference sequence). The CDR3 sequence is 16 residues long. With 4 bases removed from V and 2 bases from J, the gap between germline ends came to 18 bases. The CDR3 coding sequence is TGTGCCAGCAGCTCCCGGACAGTTTCAACTACCTACGAGCAGTACTTC. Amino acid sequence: CASSSRTVSTTYEQYF.

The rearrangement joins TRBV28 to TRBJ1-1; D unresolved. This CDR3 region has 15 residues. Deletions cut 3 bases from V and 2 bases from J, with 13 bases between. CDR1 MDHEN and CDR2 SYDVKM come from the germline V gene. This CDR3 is CASSFSGGSNTEAFF. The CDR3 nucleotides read TGTGCCAGCAGTTTTTCCGGAGGCTCTAACACTGAAGCTTTCTTT.

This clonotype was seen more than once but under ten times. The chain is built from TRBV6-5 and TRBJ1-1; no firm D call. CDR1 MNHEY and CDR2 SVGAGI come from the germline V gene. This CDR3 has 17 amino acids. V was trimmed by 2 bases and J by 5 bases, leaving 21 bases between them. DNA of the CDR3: TGTGCCAGCAGTTACGCGTCGGGAGGTCAGGTTGATACTGAAGCTTTCTTT. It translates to CASSYASGGQVDTEAFF.

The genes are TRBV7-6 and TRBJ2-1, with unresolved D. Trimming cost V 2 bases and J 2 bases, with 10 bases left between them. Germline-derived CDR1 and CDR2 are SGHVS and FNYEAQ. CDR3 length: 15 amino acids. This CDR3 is CASSLQPNAYNEQFF. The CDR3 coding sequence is TGTGCCAGCAGCTTACAACCTAATGCCTACAATGAGCAGTTCTTC. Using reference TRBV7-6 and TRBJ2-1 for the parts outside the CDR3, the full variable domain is GAGVSQSPRYKVTKRGQDVALRCDPISGHVSLYWYRQALGQGPEFLTYFNYEAQQDKSGLPNDRFSAERPEGSISTLTIQRTEQRDSAMYRCASSLQPNAYNEQFFGPGTRLTVL.

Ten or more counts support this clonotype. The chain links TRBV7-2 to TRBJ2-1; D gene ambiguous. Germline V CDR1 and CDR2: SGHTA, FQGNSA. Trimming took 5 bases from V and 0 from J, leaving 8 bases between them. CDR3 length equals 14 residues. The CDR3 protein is CASSARFSYNEQFF. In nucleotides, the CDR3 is TGTGCCAGCAGCGCTCGGTTCTCCTACAATGAGCAGTTCTTC. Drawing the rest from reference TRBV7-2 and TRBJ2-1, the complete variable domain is GAGVSQSPSNKVTEKGKDVELRCDPISGHTALYWYRQSLGQGLEFLIYFQGNSAPDKSGLPSDRFSAERTGGSVSTLTIQRTQQEDSAVYLCASSARFSYNEQFFGPGTRLTVL.

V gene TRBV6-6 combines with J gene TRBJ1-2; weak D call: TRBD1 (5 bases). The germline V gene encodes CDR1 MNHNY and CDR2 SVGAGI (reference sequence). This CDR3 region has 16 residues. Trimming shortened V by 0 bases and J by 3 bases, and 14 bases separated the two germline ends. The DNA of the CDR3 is TGTGCCAGCAGTTACTCGAGGCAGGGTGGCGACTATGGCTACACCTTC. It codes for CASSYSRQGGDYGYTF.

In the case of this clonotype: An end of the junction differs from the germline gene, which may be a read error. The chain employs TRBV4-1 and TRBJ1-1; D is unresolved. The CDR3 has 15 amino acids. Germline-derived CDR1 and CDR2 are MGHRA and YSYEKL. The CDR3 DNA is TGTGCCAGCAGCCAAGAAGACACCCTGAACACTGAAGCTTTCTTT. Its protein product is CASSQEDTLNTEAFF.

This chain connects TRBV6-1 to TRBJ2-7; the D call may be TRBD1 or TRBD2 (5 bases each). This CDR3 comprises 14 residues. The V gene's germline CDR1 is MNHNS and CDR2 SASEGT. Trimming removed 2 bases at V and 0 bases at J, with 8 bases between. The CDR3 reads CASSESGHSYEQYV. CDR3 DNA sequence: TGTGCCAGCAGTGAATCGGGGCACTCCTACGAGCAGTACGTC.

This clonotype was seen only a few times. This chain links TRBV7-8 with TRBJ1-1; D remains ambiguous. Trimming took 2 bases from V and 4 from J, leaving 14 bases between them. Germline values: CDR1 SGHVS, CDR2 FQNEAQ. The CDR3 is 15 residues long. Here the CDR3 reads CASSLYPGEATEAFF. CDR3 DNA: TGTGCCAGCAGCTTATATCCCGGGGAGGCCACTGAAGCTTTCTTT.

The DNA for the CDR3 is TGTGCCAGCAGCTTCCTGACAGGGGGAAGTTCACCCCTCCACTTT. Encoded protein: CASSFLTGGSSPLHF. The chain links TRBV11-2 to TRBJ1-6; 9 nucleotides line up with TRBD1. The CDR3 sequence is 15 residues long. Germline trimming cut 3 bases from V and 9 bases from J; bases unmatched to any gene: 6. Germline lookup yields CDR1 SGHAT and CDR2 FQNNGV.

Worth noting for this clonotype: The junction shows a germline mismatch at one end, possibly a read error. CDR3 bases: TGTGTCACCAGCGGTGAACTAGCGGGGGGCGGAGATACGCAGTATTTT. As protein: CVTSGELAGGGDTQYF. This sequence joins TRBV15 and TRBJ2-3, with 12 bases aligning to TRBD2. Germline V gives CDR1 LNHNV, CDR2 YYDKDF (reference sequence). The CDR3 is made up of 16 amino acids.

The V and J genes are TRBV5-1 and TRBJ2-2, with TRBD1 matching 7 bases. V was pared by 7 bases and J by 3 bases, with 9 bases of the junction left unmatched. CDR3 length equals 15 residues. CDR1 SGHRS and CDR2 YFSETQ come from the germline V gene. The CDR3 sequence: CASANRDRYTGELFF. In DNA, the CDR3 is TGCGCCAGCGCCAACCGGGACAGATACACCGGGGAGCTGTTTTTT.

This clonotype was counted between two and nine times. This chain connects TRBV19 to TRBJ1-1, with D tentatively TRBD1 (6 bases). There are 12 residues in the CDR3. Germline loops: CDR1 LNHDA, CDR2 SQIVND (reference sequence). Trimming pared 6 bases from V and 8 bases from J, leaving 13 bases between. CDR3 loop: CASRPGDREAFF. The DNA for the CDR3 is TGTGCCAGTAGACCCGGTGACAGGGAAGCTTTCTTT.

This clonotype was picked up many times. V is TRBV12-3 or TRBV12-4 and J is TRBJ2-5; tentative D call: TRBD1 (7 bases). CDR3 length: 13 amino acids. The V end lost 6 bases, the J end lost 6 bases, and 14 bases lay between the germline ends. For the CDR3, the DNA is TGTGCCAGCAGCCCAGGGGGGAGGCAGACCCAGTACTTC. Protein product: CASSPGGRQTQYF.

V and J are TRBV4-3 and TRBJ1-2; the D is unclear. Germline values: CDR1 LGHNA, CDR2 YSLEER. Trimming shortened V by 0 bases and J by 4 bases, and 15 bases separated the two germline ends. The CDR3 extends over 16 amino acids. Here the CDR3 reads CASSQERGLRVYGYTF. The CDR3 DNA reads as TGCGCCAGCAGCCAAGAACGAGGACTTAGAGTCTATGGCTACACCTTC.

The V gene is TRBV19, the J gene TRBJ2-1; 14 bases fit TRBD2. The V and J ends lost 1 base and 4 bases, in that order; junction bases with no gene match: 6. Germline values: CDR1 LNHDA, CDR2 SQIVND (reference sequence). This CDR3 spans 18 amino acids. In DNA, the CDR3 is TGTGCCAGTAGTATAGTTGGACTAGCGGGGGGATTTTACAATGAGCAGTTCTTC. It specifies CASSIVGLAGGFYNEQFF.

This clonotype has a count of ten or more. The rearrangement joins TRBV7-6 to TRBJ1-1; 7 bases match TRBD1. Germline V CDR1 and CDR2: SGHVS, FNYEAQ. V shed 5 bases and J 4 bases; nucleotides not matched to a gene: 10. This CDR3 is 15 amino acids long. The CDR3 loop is CASSPVAGGTTEAFF. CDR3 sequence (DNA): TGTGCCAGCAGCCCTGTGGCAGGGGGGACCACTGAAGCTTTCTTT.

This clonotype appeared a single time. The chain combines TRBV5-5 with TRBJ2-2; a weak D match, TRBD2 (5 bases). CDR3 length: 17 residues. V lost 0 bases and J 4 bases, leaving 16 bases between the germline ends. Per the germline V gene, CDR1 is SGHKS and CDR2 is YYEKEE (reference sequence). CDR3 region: CASSLVWTDSGTGELFF. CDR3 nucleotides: TGTGCCAGCAGCTTGGTATGGACGGACTCGGGCACCGGGGAGCTGTTTTTT. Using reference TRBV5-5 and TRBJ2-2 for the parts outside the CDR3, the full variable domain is DAGVTQSPTHLIKTRGQQVTLRCSPISGHKSVSWYQQVLGQGPQFIFQYYEKEERGRGNFPDRFSARQFPNYSSELNVNALLLGDSALYLCASSLVWTDSGTGELFFGEGSRLTVL.

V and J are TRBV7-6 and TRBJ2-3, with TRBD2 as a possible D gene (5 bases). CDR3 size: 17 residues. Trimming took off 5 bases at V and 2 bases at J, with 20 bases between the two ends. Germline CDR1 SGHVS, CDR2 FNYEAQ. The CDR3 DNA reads TGTGCCAGCAGCCTCTTTACCGGGCTACGGGACACAGATACGCAGTATTTT. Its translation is CASSLFTGLRDTDTQYF.

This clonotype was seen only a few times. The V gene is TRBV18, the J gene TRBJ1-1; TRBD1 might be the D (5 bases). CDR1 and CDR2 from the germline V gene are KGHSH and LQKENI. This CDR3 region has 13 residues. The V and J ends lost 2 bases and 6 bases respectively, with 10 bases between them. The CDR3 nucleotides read TGTGCCAGCTCACCAGGGGCTTTGGCTGAAGCTTTCTTT. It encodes CASSPGALAEAFF.

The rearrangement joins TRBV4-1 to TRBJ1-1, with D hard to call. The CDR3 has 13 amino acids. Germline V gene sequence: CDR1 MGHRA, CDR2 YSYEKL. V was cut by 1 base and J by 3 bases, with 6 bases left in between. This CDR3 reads CASSQGLHTEAFF. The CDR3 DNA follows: TGCGCCAGCAGCCAAGGTTTGCACACTGAAGCTTTCTTT.

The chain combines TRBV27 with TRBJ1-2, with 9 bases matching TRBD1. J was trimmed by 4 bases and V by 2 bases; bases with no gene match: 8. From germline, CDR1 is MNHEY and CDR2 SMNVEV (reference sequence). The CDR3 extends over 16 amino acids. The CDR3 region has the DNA TGTGCCAGCAGTTTAGGGACAGGGAGAGGTCGCTATGGCTACACCTTC. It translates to CASSLGTGRGRYGYTF.

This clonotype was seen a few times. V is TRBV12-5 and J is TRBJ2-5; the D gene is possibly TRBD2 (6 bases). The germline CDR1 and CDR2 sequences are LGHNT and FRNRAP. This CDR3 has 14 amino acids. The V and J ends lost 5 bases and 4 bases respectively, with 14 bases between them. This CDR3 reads CASGKEGLGETQYF. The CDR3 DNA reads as TGTGCTAGTGGTAAGGAGGGTCTGGGAGAGACCCAGTACTTC.

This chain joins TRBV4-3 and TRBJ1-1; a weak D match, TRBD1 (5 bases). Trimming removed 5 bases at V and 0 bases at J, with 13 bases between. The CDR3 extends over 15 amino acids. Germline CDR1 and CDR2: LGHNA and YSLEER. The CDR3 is CASSNWGQLNTEAFF. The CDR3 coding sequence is TGCGCCAGCAGCAATTGGGGCCAGTTGAACACTGAAGCTTTCTTT.